Each of the 26 T cell receptor beta chains below was sequenced from the same sample in a study of blood T cells in healthy people across ages. A second 7 to 11 cycle PCR used barcoded and J-beta primers. TCRdb used MiXCR to reprocess the 5' RACE reads, holding one entry per CDR3 protein. The table lists about 620,000 distinct CDR3 sequences, about 50% of them singletons. Material for sequencing was blood. These receptors originate from a woman of 80 years or more in good health.

This clonotype was seen ten or more times. The chain uses TRBV5-1 and TRBJ2-7; D unresolved. The V and J ends lost 4 bases and 3 bases respectively, with 11 bases between them. The CDR3 contains 13 residues. Germline CDR1 SGHRS, CDR2 YFSETQ. This CDR3 is CASSTPQVYEQYF. CDR3 sequence (DNA): TGCGCCAGCAGCACACCACAAGTCTACGAGCAGTACTTC.

This chain links TRBV6-6 with TRBJ2-5, with D perhaps matching TRBD2 (6 bases). The V gene lost 5 bases and the J gene lost 12 bases, with 19 bases spanning the gap. Germline lookup yields CDR1 MNHNY and CDR2 SVGAGI (reference sequence). The CDR3 is 13 residues long. The CDR3 protein is CASSDLGDGGKYF. The CDR3 region has the DNA TGTGCCAGCAGTGACTTAGGGGACGGCGGGAAGTACTTC.

The V call is TRBV20-1, the J call TRBJ2-5; possibly TRBD2 for D (7 bases). The V end lost 5 bases, the J end lost 5 bases, and 15 bases lay between the germline ends. Germline V gene sequence: CDR1 DFQATT, CDR2 SNEGSKA (reference sequence). The CDR3 extends over 13 amino acids. The chain's CDR3 is CSAVGGQPETQYF. The CDR3 coding sequence is TGCAGTGCTGTGGGGGGGCAGCCTGAGACCCAGTACTTC.

This clonotype occurred once. V gene TRBV9 combines with J gene TRBJ2-7, with 9 bases that match TRBD1. The CDR3 is made up of 17 amino acids. Germline V gene sequence: CDR1 SGDLS, CDR2 YYNGEE. V shed 0 bases, J shed 3 bases, and the junction held 10 bases outside the gene matches. This chain's CDR3 is CASSVAVGVGQGYEQYF. The CDR3 DNA sequence: TGTGCCAGCAGCGTAGCTGTAGGAGTGGGACAGGGCTACGAGCAGTACTTC.

The genes are TRBV5-8 and TRBJ2-1, with TRBD2 matching 13 bases. Germline assignment: CDR1 SGHTS and CDR2 YDEGEE. CDR3 length: 16 residues. Losses at the gene ends were 2 bases for V and 9 bases for J; bases not matched to a gene: 8. Here the CDR3 reads CASSLLAGGPGVEQFF. Here the CDR3 DNA reads TGTGCCAGCAGCTTACTAGCGGGAGGGCCTGGCGTTGAGCAGTTCTTC. The variable domain in full, completed from reference TRBV5-8 and TRBJ2-1, reads EAGVTQSPTHLIKTRGQQATLRCSPISGHTSVYWYQQALGLGLQFLLWYDEGEERNRGNFPPRFSGRQFPNYSSELNVNALELEDSALYLCASSLLAGGPGVEQFFGPGTRLTVL.

The CDR3 loop is CAISESRSGFLSTGELFF. The CDR3 nucleotides are TGTGCCATCAGTGAGTCGAGGTCAGGGTTCCTTTCTACCGGGGAGCTGTTTTTT. The chain carries TRBV10-3 and TRBJ2-2; D possibly corresponds to TRBD1 (5 bases). This CDR3 is 18 amino acids long. The V gene lost 0 bases and the J gene lost 5 bases, with 19 bases spanning the gap. Per germline, CDR1 ENHRY and CDR2 SYGVKD.

This clonotype was picked up many times. The chain joins TRBV12-3 or TRBV12-4 to TRBJ2-1; D gene ambiguous. The CDR3 loop spans 15 amino acids. Trimming stripped 4 bases from V and 0 bases from J, with 10 bases between. The CDR3 loop is CASSSDAGSYNEQFF. CDR3 bases: TGTGCCAGCAGTTCAGACGCTGGCTCCTACAATGAGCAGTTCTTC.

This chain joins TRBV12-3 or TRBV12-4 and TRBJ2-2; 7 bases map to TRBD2. The V gene end was trimmed by 8 bases and the J gene end by 6 bases; junction bases not matched to a gene: 6. This CDR3 is 13 amino acids long. The CDR3 here is CASGLGLAGELFF. CDR3 nucleotide sequence: TGTGCCAGCGGACTAGGTTTAGCCGGGGAGCTGTTTTTT.

This clonotype has a handful of counts. The chain is built from TRBV28 and TRBJ1-5, with 8 bases lining up with TRBD1. The junction had 12 bases not matched to a gene; V was cut back by 5 bases and J by 6 bases. Germline V gene data show CDR1 as MDHEN and CDR2 as SYDVKM. The CDR3 totals 16 residues. This CDR3 reads CASSLRTGSWVQPQHF. CDR3 in DNA: TGTGCCAGCAGTCTACGGACAGGGAGCTGGGTTCAGCCCCAGCATTTT.

This clonotype was counted a single time. J is TRBJ2-6 and V is TRBV6-5, with D possibly TRBD1 on 6 matching bases. Germline lookup yields CDR1 MNHEY and CDR2 SVGAGI. The CDR3 length is 16 residues. V was trimmed by 6 bases and J by 1 base, leaving 13 bases between them. The DNA of the CDR3 is TGTGCCAGCAGCAAGCTGACAGGTTCTGGGGCCAACGTCCTGACTTTC. Amino acids: CASSKLTGSGANVLTF.

The V and J genes are TRBV9 and TRBJ2-7; tentatively, D is TRBD2 (7 bases). Trimming removed 1 base from V and 1 base from J, with 18 bases in between. Germline CDR1 SGDLS, CDR2 YYNGEE. CDR3 length: 17 amino acids. CDR3 in amino acids: CASSVKGGLASSYEQYF. CDR3 DNA: TGTGCCAGCAGCGTAAAGGGGGGGCTAGCGTCTTCCTACGAGCAGTACTTC. The whole variable domain, filled in from reference TRBV9 and TRBJ2-7, reads DSGVTQTPKHLITATGQRVTLRCSPRSGDLSVYWYQQSLDQGLQFLIQYYNGEERAKGNILERFSAQQFPDLHSELNLSSLELGDSALYFCASSVKGGLASSYEQYFGPGTRLTVT.

With respect to this clonotype: This may be a read error: a much more frequent sequence differs by one nucleotide. The chain has TRBV20-1 and TRBJ2-1, with 12 bases matching TRBD2. CDR1 and CDR2 from the germline V gene are DFQATT and SNEGSKA (reference sequence). The CDR3 totals 16 residues. The CDR3 DNA sequence: TGCAGTGCTCCTCCGACTAGCGGGAGCTCCTACAATGGGCAGTTCTTC. It is translated as CSAPPTSGSSYNGQFF.

The CDR3 region is CASSTAGGGRRYNEQFF. DNA of the CDR3: TGTGCCAGCAGTACGGCAGGGGGCGGGAGGAGGTACAATGAGCAGTTCTTC. This chain uses TRBV6-1 with TRBJ2-1; the D gene could be TRBD1 or TRBD2 (8 bases each). The germline V gene encodes CDR1 MNHNS and CDR2 SASEGT. V lost 5 bases to trimming and J lost 4 bases, with 21 bases between them. There are 17 residues in the CDR3.

The rearrangement joins TRBV15 to TRBJ2-7; the D is unclear. Trimming left V 3 bases short and J 2 bases short, with 2 bases between. CDR1 and CDR2 from the germline V gene are LNHNV and YYDKDF (reference sequence). This CDR3 is 11 amino acids long. The CDR3, as DNA: TGTGCCACCAGCAGTACCTACGAGCAGTACTTC. It encodes CATSSTYEQYF. Using reference TRBV15 and TRBJ2-7 for the parts outside the CDR3, the full variable domain is DAMVIQNPRYQVTQFGKPVTLSCSQTLNHNVMYWYQQKSSQAPKLLFHYYDKDFNNEADTPDNFQSRRPNTSFCFLDIRSPGLGDTAMYLCATSSTYEQYFGPGTRLTVT.

The genes are TRBV20-1 and TRBJ2-3; D possibly uses TRBD1 or TRBD2 (5 bases each). Germline CDR1 DFQATT, CDR2 SNEGSKA (reference sequence). This CDR3 spans 16 amino acids. Trimming shortened V by 0 bases and J by 5 bases, and 18 bases separated the two germline ends. The CDR3: CSARDWGRGAVDTQYF. CDR3 DNA: TGCAGTGCTAGAGACTGGGGCCGGGGAGCGGTAGATACGCAGTATTTT.

Only a few counts were recorded for this clonotype. This sequence joins TRBV11-3 and TRBJ2-3; TRBD2 aligns across 14 bases. V was pared by 5 bases and J by 4 bases, with 5 bases of the junction left unmatched. The germline V gene has CDR1 SGHNT and CDR2 YENEEA. The CDR3 contains 16 residues. For the CDR3, the DNA is TGTGCCAGCAGCCTGGGGACTAGCGGGAGTGCAGATACGCAGTATTTT. It translates to CASSLGTSGSADTQYF.

Worth noting for this clonotype: This may be a read error: a much more frequent sequence differs by one nucleotide. The chain couples TRBV3-1 to TRBJ2-1; no definite D call. The CDR3 is 15 residues long. Germline values: CDR1 LGHDT, CDR2 YNNKEL (reference sequence). The CDR3 coding sequence is TGTGCCAGCAGCCAAGACGACCTTACCTACGATGAGCAGTTCTTC. Translated: CASSQDDLTYDEQFF.

The CDR3 region is CASSLWEEKLFF. The CDR3 DNA reads as TGTGCCAGCAGTTTATGGGAAGAAAAACTGTTTTTT. The chain uses TRBV28 and TRBJ1-4, with D unclear. This CDR3 contains 12 residues. The germline V and J ends were trimmed by 0 bases and 8 bases, with 4 bases remaining between them. CDR1 MDHEN and CDR2 SYDVKM come from the germline V gene.

The chain employs TRBV24-1 and TRBJ2-1; D remains unclear. The CDR3 contains 13 residues. V was cut by 7 bases and J by 10 bases, with 16 bases left in between. The germline V gene has CDR1 KGHDR and CDR2 SFDVKD. CDR3 nucleotides: TGTGCCACCAGCCCCGTTGGCAGAGACGAGCAGTTCTTC. Its protein product is CATSPVGRDEQFF.

With regard to this clonotype: This may come from a read error, since a much larger clone is one base off. The chain carries TRBV20-1 and TRBJ2-7; D gene ambiguous. V lost 2 bases and J lost 2, with 16 bases in between. The germline V gene encodes CDR1 DFQATT and CDR2 SNEGSKA (reference sequence). The CDR3 extends over 15 amino acids. CDR3 sequence (DNA): TGCAGTGCTAGACACGAGTCTGGATCGCCCTACGAGCAGTACTTC. It translates to CSARHESGSPYEQYF.

The chain carries TRBV18 and TRBJ1-6, with 9 positions matching TRBD1. CDR1 and CDR2 (germline): KGHSH, LQKENI. The CDR3 is 15 residues long. The V and J ends lost 5 bases and 9 bases, in that order; junction bases with no gene match: 8. CDR3 DNA: TGTGCCAGCTCAACAACGACAGGGGGAGGTTCACCCCTCCACTTT. This codes for CASSTTTGGGSPLHF.

This clonotype was observed at least ten times. The chain links TRBV6-6 to TRBJ2-1, with TRBD2 matching 8 bases. The germline V gene has CDR1 MNHNY and CDR2 SVGAGI (reference sequence). Unmatched junction bases numbered 3, after V lost 8 bases and J lost 9 bases. This CDR3 region has 11 residues. CDR3 DNA sequence: TGTGCCAGCCACCGGGGGGGTGAGCAGTTCTTC. This sequence encodes CASHRGGEQFF.

The CDR3 DNA reads as TGTGCCAGCGGACCGTGGGGTGAGCAGTTCTTC. Translated: CASGPWGEQFF. The chain couples TRBV28 to TRBJ2-1; no clear D gene. Germline V gene lookup returns CDR1 MDHEN and CDR2 SYDVKM. The CDR3 has 11 amino acids. V lost 8 bases to trimming and J lost 9 bases, with 11 bases between them.

The chain carries TRBV20-1 and TRBJ2-7; 9 bases agree with TRBD2. CDR1 is DFQATT and CDR2 is SNEGSKA in the germline V gene (reference sequence). Trimming removed 4 bases from V and 4 bases from J; junction bases left unmatched: 14. The CDR3 covers 16 residues. CDR3 in amino acids: CSATPSPASGTYEQYF. Here the CDR3 DNA reads TGCAGTGCTACCCCTTCACCGGCTAGCGGGACTTACGAGCAGTACTTC.

This clonotype was recorded only once. This chain uses TRBV12-3 or TRBV12-4 with TRBJ2-4; D possibly corresponds to TRBD1 (5 bases). The J call could be wrong; TRBJ2-5 is a better fit for the DNA end. This CDR3 spans 14 amino acids. The DNA for the CDR3 is TGTGCCAGCAGTTTCCCCAGGGTGGGAGAGACCCAGTACTTC. It is translated as CASSFPRVGETQYF.

This rearrangement joins TRBV6-1 to TRBJ2-1; D perhaps matches TRBD1 (5 bases). CDR3 length equals 13 residues. Germline V lookup: CDR1 MNHNS, CDR2 SASEGT. Trimming removed 1 base from V and 8 bases from J, with 9 bases in between. Here the CDR3 reads CASSEGGWDEQFF. In DNA, the CDR3 is TGTGCCAGCAGTGAAGGGGGCTGGGATGAGCAGTTCTTC.